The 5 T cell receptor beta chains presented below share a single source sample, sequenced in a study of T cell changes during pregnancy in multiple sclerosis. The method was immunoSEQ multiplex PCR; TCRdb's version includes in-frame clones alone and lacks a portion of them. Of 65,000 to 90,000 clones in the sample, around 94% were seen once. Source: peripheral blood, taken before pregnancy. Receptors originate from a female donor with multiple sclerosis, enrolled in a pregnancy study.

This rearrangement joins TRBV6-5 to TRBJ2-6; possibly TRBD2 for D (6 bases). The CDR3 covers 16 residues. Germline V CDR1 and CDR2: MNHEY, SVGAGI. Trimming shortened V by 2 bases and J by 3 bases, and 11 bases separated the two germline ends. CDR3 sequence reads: CASSYGLARGANVLTF. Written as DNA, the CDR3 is TGTGCCAGCAGTTACGGGCTAGCGCGTGGGGCCAACGTCCTGACTTTC.

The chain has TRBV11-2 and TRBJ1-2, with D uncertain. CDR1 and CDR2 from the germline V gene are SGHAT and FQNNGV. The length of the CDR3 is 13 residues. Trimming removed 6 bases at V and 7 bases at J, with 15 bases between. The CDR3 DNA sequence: TGTGCCAGCAGGCCGGGATTCTCGGCTGGCTACACCTTC. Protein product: CASRPGFSAGYTF.

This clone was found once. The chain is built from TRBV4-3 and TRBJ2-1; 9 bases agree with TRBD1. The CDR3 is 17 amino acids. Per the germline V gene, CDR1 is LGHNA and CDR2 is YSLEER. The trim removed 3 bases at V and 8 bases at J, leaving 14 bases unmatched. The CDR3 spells CASSQDMTGGFWDEQFF. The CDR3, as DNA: TGCGCCAGCAGCCAGGACATGACAGGGGGGTTTTGGGATGAGCAGTTCTTC.

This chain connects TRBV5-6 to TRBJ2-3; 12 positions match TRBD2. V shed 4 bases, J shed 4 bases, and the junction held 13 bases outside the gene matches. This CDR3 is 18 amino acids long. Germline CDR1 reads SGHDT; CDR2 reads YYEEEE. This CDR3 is CASSNPWTSGDWADTQYF. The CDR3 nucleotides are TGTGCCAGCAGCAACCCTTGGACTAGCGGGGATTGGGCAGATACGCAGTATTTT.

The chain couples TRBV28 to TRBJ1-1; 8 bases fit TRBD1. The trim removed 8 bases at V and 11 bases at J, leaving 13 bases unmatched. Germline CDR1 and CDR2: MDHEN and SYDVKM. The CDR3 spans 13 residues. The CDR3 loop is CASLNSPTGVAFF. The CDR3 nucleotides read TGTGCCAGCCTGAACTCTCCGACAGGGGTGGCTTTCTTT.